The entry below describes one TCR beta chain. The antigen is unknown. Preparing the TCRbeta library involved the use of unique molecular identifiers. TCRdb reprocessed the PCR reads with MiXCR, giving one entry per CDR3 protein. This sample has 500,000 to 600,000 distinct CDR3 sequences, with 27% found just once. This sample is drawn from a study of T-cell reconstitution after alpha-beta-depleted transplantation in children. Study conclusions and caveats: For some patients, TCRbeta diversity was high at day 60 because of recipient T cells and thymic progenitors that survived. Expanded clones from the graft, numbering several hundred, reportedly supplied alpha-beta T cells about two months after transplant. Newly produced T cells mostly provided counts and TCRbeta diversity after one year, as hyperexpanded clones declined.

V lost 0 bases, J lost 5 bases, and 6 bases stayed unmatched. Germline V CDR1 and CDR2: LGHDT, YNNKEL (reference sequence). This CDR3 spans 16 amino acids. The sample was PBMCs, taken before TCRalphabeta/CD19-depleted stem cell transplant. The chain uses TRBV3-1 and TRBJ2-3; 9 nucleotides align to TRBD2. This receptor was obtained from a boy under two years old with Wiskott-Aldrich syndrome, due to receive a stem cell transplant. CDR3 DNA sequence: TGTGCCAGCAGCCAAGAGGGGGGACTAGCAGGAGATACGCAGTATTTT. This gives the protein CASSQEGGLAGDTQYF.